These 18 T cell receptor beta chains share one sample of origin, sequenced in a study of cytomegalovirus exposure and HLA in healthy donors. In the PCR, 60 Vbeta and 13 Jbeta primers were used. Generated by immunoSEQ multiplex PCR, the TCRdb table keeps only in-frame clones and is missing some. The repertoire consists of about 150,000 clones, with roughly 77% occurring once and the leading ten covering approximately 8%. The source material was PBMCs. The receptors shown here come from a young man in good health and CMV-seropositive.

The chain employs TRBV2 and TRBJ2-3; the D gene is possibly TRBD1 (6 bases). The V end was cut by 3 bases, the J end by 2 bases, with 12 bases between. Germline V lookup: CDR1 SNHLY, CDR2 FYNNEI. The length of the CDR3 is 15 residues. This CDR3 reads CASSDARGPTDTQYF. The CDR3, as DNA: TGTGCCAGCAGTGACGCCAGGGGCCCCACAGATACGCAGTATTTT.

The rearrangement links TRBV29-1 to TRBJ2-6; TRBD2 might be the D (6 bases). Trimming cost V 7 bases and J 2 bases, with 12 bases left between them. Germline-derived CDR1 and CDR2 are SQVTM and ANQGSEA. The CDR3 length is 14 residues. The CDR3 loop is CSAVDYTGANVLTF. CDR3 nucleotides: TGCAGCGCCGTGGACTACACTGGGGCCAACGTCCTGACTTTC.

A few counts support this clone. The chain combines TRBV7-6 with TRBJ2-1; 8 nucleotides match TRBD2. Losses at the gene ends were 4 bases for V and 7 bases for J; bases not matched to a gene: 6. Germline V gene sequence: CDR1 SGHVS, CDR2 FNYEAQ. This CDR3 spans 14 amino acids. The CDR3: CASSSSGSKNEQFF. The CDR3 coding sequence is TGTGCCAGCAGCTCCAGCGGGAGCAAGAATGAGCAGTTCTTC.

The V and J genes are TRBV7-9 and TRBJ2-6, with 11 bases identical to TRBD1. This CDR3 spans 18 amino acids. With 5 bases clipped from V and 1 base from J, the junction kept 7 bases outside the gene matches. Germline lookup yields CDR1 SEHNR and CDR2 FQNEAQ (reference sequence). The CDR3, as DNA: TGTGCCAGCAGCCTCTCGGGACAGGGGGTTTCTGGGGCCAACGTCCTGACTTTC. It translates to CASSLSGQGVSGANVLTF.

This clone showed up just once. The V gene is TRBV10-3, the J gene TRBJ2-7; D may be TRBD1 (5 bases). Per the germline V gene, CDR1 is ENHRY and CDR2 is SYGVKD. The CDR3 is made up of 15 amino acids. V gave up 1 base and J gave up 6 bases, with 16 bases separating them. CDR3 DNA: TGTGCCATCAGTGAGTTCAACAGGAAAATGCGCGAGCAGTACTTC. Encoded protein: CAISEFNRKMREQYF.

The chain has TRBV27 and TRBJ1-5; D remains unclear. The length of the CDR3 is 14 residues. Trimming pared 3 bases from V and 4 bases from J, leaving 10 bases between. Per germline, CDR1 MNHEY and CDR2 SMNVEV (reference sequence). Here the CDR3 DNA reads TGTGCCAGCAGTTTGGGCATCACTAATCAGCCCCAGCATTTT. Translated: CASSLGITNQPQHF.

The rearrangement uses TRBV6-4 and TRBJ2-1; the match to TRBD2 covers 8 bases. This CDR3 spans 16 amino acids. V lost 1 base, J lost 9 bases, and 11 bases stayed unmatched. From germline, CDR1 is MRHNA and CDR2 SNTAGT. The chain's CDR3 is CASSDFPAGTRGEQFF. For the CDR3, the DNA is TGTGCCAGCAGTGACTTCCCCGCCGGGACTAGGGGTGAGCAGTTCTTC.

This clone was detected a few times. The genes are TRBV6-1 and TRBJ1-2; D may be TRBD1 (5 bases). The CDR3 has 13 amino acids. CDR1 MNHNS and CDR2 SASEGT come from the germline V gene. Trimming took off 2 bases at V and 8 bases at J, with 12 bases between the two ends. The CDR3: CASSEWGDFGYTF. The CDR3 region has the DNA TGTGCCAGCAGTGAATGGGGGGATTTCGGCTACACCTTC.

J is TRBJ1-2 and V is TRBV30; 7 bases are a match to TRBD1. The CDR3 is made up of 12 amino acids. Germline V gene data show CDR1 as GTSNPN and CDR2 as SVGIG (reference sequence). Trimming cost V 1 base and J 7 bases; bases outside gene matches: 3. CDR3 nucleotides: TGTGCCTGGAGTGCCCGGGACAGTGGCTACACCTTC. Residues: CAWSARDSGYTF.

The rearrangement links TRBV10-1 to TRBJ2-1, with 13 bases fitting TRBD2. The germline V gene encodes CDR1 WNHNN and CDR2 SYGVQD (reference sequence). The V gene end was trimmed by 5 bases and the J gene end by 10 bases; junction bases not matched to a gene: 8. CDR3 length equals 15 residues. The DNA for the CDR3 is TGCGCCAGCAGTAGGACTAGCGGGAGTTCGGCCGAGCAGTTCTTC. Translating it yields CASSRTSGSSAEQFF.

The chain couples TRBV5-6 to TRBJ2-1; D may be TRBD2 (6 bases). The CDR3 is 15 residues long. Looked up from germline, CDR1 is SGHDT and CDR2 is YYEEEE. V was trimmed by 4 bases and J by 7 bases, leaving 18 bases between them. CDR3 sequence (DNA): TGTGCCAGCAGCCTCGGGGCAGGGAGGAATAATGAGCAGTTCTTC. It is translated as CASSLGAGRNNEQFF.

The CDR3 sequence is CASSVGGGNQPQHF. DNA for the CDR3: TGTGCCAGTAGTGTGGGGGGAGGCAATCAGCCCCAGCATTTT. The chain has TRBV19 and TRBJ1-5, with D possibly being TRBD1 (5 bases). Germline V CDR1 and CDR2: LNHDA, SQIVND (reference sequence). This CDR3 has 14 amino acids. Trimming removed 5 bases at V and 2 bases at J, with 10 bases between.

This clone came up once. The gene calls are TRBV27 and TRBJ2-2, with a tentative D call TRBD2 (7 bases). V was cut by 0 bases and J by 3 bases, with 14 bases left in between. Germline-derived CDR1 and CDR2 are MNHEY and SMNVEV (reference sequence). CDR3 length equals 17 residues. CDR3 loop: CASSLSREGGDTGELFF. CDR3 sequence (DNA): TGTGCCAGCAGTTTATCGAGAGAAGGGGGGGACACCGGGGAGCTGTTTTTT.

The rearrangement joins TRBV29-1 to TRBJ2-7; 9 bases are a match to TRBD2. From germline, CDR1 is SQVTM and CDR2 ANQGSEA. V was clipped by 7 bases and J by 0 bases; unmatched bases: 10. The length of the CDR3 is 15 residues. CDR3 sequence: CSGASPTSGSYEQYF. CDR3 sequence (DNA): TGCAGCGGTGCCTCGCCGACTAGCGGCTCCTACGAGCAGTACTTC.

The CDR3 region has the DNA TGTGCCAGCTCACCAATGCGACAGAGCTCCTACAATGAGCAGTTCTTC. It codes for CASSPMRQSSYNEQFF. This sequence joins TRBV18 and TRBJ2-1; a possible D gene is TRBD1 (5 bases). The ends were cut back, 2 bases at V and 0 bases at J, with 11 bases in the middle. The CDR3 consists of 16 residues. Germline CDR1 reads KGHSH; CDR2 reads LQKENI. Supplemented by reference TRBV18 and TRBJ2-1, the full variable domain reads NAGVMQNPRHLVRRRGQEARLRCSPMKGHSHVYWYRQLPEEGLKFMVYLQKENIIDESGMPKERFSAEFPKEGPSILRIQQVVRGDSAAYFCASSPMRQSSYNEQFFGPGTRLTVL.

V and J are TRBV6-6 and TRBJ1-1; D gene ambiguous. The V end lost 2 bases, the J end lost 5 bases, and 15 bases lay between the germline ends. CDR3 length equals 15 residues. Germline loops: CDR1 MNHNY, CDR2 SVGAGI (reference sequence). CDR3 sequence (DNA): TGTGCCAGCAGTTACGGGATCCAGGAGCGGACTGAAGCTTTCTTT. It yields the protein CASSYGIQERTEAFF.

This clone was counted between two and nine times. V and J are TRBV19 and TRBJ1-1; TRBD1 might be the D (6 bases). The CDR3 has 15 amino acids. Germline loops: CDR1 LNHDA, CDR2 SQIVND (reference sequence). The germline V and J ends were trimmed by 6 bases and 1 base, with 15 bases remaining between them. The CDR3 nucleotides read TGTGCCAGTAGCAGGGGACGGATGACGAACACTGAAGCTTTCTTT. It codes for CASSRGRMTNTEAFF.

This clone was found a few times. This sequence joins TRBV7-3 and TRBJ2-1; TRBD1 might be the D (6 bases). V lost 2 bases, J lost 5 bases, and 25 bases lay in between. CDR1 and CDR2 (germline): SGHTA, FQGTGA. The CDR3 sequence is 19 residues long. CDR3 in DNA: TGTGCCAGCAGCTTACATAATGCAGGGACAACAGTCCGGGACAATGAGCAGTTCTTC. Translating gives CASSLHNAGTTVRDNEQFF.